The source of this T cell receptor (beta chain) is a study of T cell repertoires in cytomegalovirus infection. Study-level information: Evidence of both CMV infection and a matching HLA type came from public TCR beta signatures.

Study results and caveats: The cumulative frequency of public TCR beta families distinguished individuals who carried CMV together with the relevant HLA. HLA-C-restricted CMV-specific TCR beta clonotypes prevailed in the ex vivo response.

This clonotype was detected a few times. What it binds is unknown. Using its own MiXCR run on the reads, TCRdb lists one record per CDR3 protein. Among about 250,000 distinct CDR3 sequences listed, 12% were seen once. Between the trimmed V and J ends, which lost 4 bases and 7 bases, there was a span of 19 bases. Germline V lookup: CDR1 SQVTM, CDR2 ANQGSEA. This CDR3 is 14 amino acids long. The chain joins TRBV29-1 to TRBJ1-2; no clear D. The TCR comes from a human donor in good health (CMV status not recorded). Some clones in this sample may be carry-over from other donors' samples. Sequenced sample: PBMCs. In nucleotides, the CDR3 is TGCAGCGTTGCACCCCCCGGGAGAATAATTGGCTACACCTTC. Protein: CSVAPPGRIIGYTF. The complete variable domain, with remaining parts taken from reference TRBV29-1 and TRBJ1-2, reads SAVISQKPSRDICQRGTSLTIQCQVDSQVTMMFWYRQQPGQSLTLIATANQGSEATYESGFVIDKFPISRPNLTFSTLTVSNMSPEDSSIYLCSVAPPGRIIGYTFGSGTRLTVV.